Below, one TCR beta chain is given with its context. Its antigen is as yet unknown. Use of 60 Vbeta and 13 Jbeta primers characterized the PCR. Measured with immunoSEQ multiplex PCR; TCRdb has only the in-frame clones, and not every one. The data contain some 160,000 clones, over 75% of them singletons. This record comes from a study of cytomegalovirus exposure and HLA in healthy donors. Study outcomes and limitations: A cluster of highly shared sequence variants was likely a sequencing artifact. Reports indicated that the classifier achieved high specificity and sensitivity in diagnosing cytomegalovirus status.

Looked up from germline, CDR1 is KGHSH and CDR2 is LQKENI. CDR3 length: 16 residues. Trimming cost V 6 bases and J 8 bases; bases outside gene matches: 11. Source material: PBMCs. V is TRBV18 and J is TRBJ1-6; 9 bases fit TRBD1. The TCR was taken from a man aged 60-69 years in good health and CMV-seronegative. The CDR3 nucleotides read TGTGCCAGCTCCGTCCTTCCGGGACAGGGTGATTCACCCCTCCACTTT. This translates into CASSVLPGQGDSPLHF.